A single sample gave rise to the 9 T cell receptor beta chains below, sequenced in a study of tumor and adjacent non-tumor tissue in lung cancer. The template was RNA from unsorted bulk tissue. The normal lung tissue was taken more than 3 cm from the tumor edge. TCRbeta libraries were built with three rounds of nested PCR, modified from ARM-PCR. TCRdb reprocessed the multiplex PCR reads via MiXCR and lists one record per CDR3 protein. This sample has tens of thousands of distinct CDR3 sequences, with over 65% found just once. Sequencing used distant non-tumor lung tissue. These receptors all come from a man between 70 and 80 years old with non-small cell lung cancer.

This sequence joins TRBV6-1 and TRBJ2-3; D is unclear. This CDR3 region has 12 residues. From germline, CDR1 is MNHNS and CDR2 SASEGT. With 2 bases removed from V and 12 bases from J, the gap between germline ends came to 12 bases. CDR3 DNA: TGTGCCAGCAGTGAATTCAGTCTTACACAGTATTTT. This codes for CASSEFSLTQYF.

As to this clonotype: One junction end does not reproduce the germline sequence, and a read error may be involved. The chain joins TRBV20-1 to TRBJ1-6; D is undetermined. The CDR3 covers 13 residues. The germline gives CDR1 DFQATT, CDR2 SNEGSKA (reference sequence). The CDR3: CSASVQPYSHLHF. In DNA form, the CDR3 reads TGCAGTGCTAGTGTACAGCCTTATTCACACCTCCACTTT.

This clonotype has only one observation. Since no conserved phenylalanine or tryptophan closes the CDR3, a read error is the likely cause. This chain joins TRBV20-1 and TRBJ2-7; 7 nucleotides align to TRBD2. Unmatched junction bases numbered 9, after V lost 6 bases and J lost 4 bases. Germline V CDR1 and CDR2: DFQATT, SNEGSKA (reference sequence). This CDR3 contains 13 residues. As DNA, the CDR3 is TGCAGTGCCGCGGGGAGGACTAGATACGAGCAGTACTTA. Protein product: CSAAGRTRYEQYL.

This clonotype was observed at least ten times. The chain joins TRBV5-6 to TRBJ2-3, with no clear D. V shed 3 bases and J shed 0 bases, with 8 bases lying between them. The germline gives CDR1 SGHDT, CDR2 YYEEEE. The CDR3 consists of 14 residues. The CDR3: CASSSTPSTDTQYF. Here the CDR3 DNA reads TGTGCCAGCAGCTCGACTCCCAGCACAGATACGCAGTATTTT.

The chain uses TRBV11-2 and TRBJ2-2; D tentatively fits TRBD1 or TRBD2 (5 bases each). Germline-derived CDR1 and CDR2 are SGHAT and FQNNGV. This CDR3 has 16 amino acids. The ends were cut back, 4 bases at V and 15 bases at J, with 27 bases in the middle. In nucleotides, the CDR3 is TGTGCCAGCAGCTCAGTGGGCACAGGTGTTGCCGGGAAGTTGTTTTTT. Translating gives CASSSVGTGVAGKLFF.

In this sample, this clonotype turned up once. V and J are TRBV29-1 and TRBJ1-1, with TRBD1 as a possible D gene (5 bases). The germline V and J ends were trimmed by 6 bases and 7 bases, with 15 bases remaining between them. The CDR3 has 12 amino acids. The germline V gene has CDR1 SQVTM and CDR2 ANQGSEA. The CDR3 loop is CSVRAGELEAFF. The CDR3, as DNA: TGCAGCGTCCGTGCGGGGGAACTTGAAGCTTTCTTT.

This clonotype was seen repeatedly, ten times or more. The V and J genes are TRBV20-1 and TRBJ2-3; D is perhaps TRBD2 (7 bases). Trimming cost V 3 bases and J 2 bases, with 24 bases left between them. CDR1 and CDR2 (germline): DFQATT, SNEGSKA (reference sequence). The CDR3 has 18 residues. CDR3 in amino acids: CSASDRGASRFSTDTQYF. In DNA form, the CDR3 reads TGCAGTGCTAGTGATCGGGGGGCCTCCAGATTTTCCACAGATACGCAGTATTTT.

This clonotype was seen ten or more times. This chain connects TRBV5-4 to TRBJ2-3, with D maybe TRBD2 (5 bases). Trimming removed 4 bases from V and 3 bases from J, with 12 bases in between. The CDR3 loop spans 14 amino acids. The V gene's germline CDR1 is SGHNT and CDR2 YYREEE (reference sequence). In DNA, the CDR3 is TGTGCCAGCAGCCGGGGTATTAGAACAGATACGCAGTATTTT. It specifies CASSRGIRTDTQYF. Together with reference TRBV5-4 and TRBJ2-3, the CDR3 gives the full variable domain: ETGVTQSPTHLIKTRGQQVTLRCSSQSGHNTVSWYQQALGQGPQFIFQYYREEENGRGNFPPRFSGLQFPNYSSELNVNALELDDSALYLCASSRGIRTDTQYFGPGTRLTVL.

The V and J genes are TRBV7-8 and TRBJ2-4; 10 nucleotides align to TRBD2. The CDR3 sequence is 18 residues long. The V gene end was trimmed by 5 bases and the J gene end by 0 bases; junction bases not matched to a gene: 10. Looked up from germline, CDR1 is SGHVS and CDR2 is FQNEAQ. For the CDR3, the DNA is TGTGCCAGCAGCCAAACTAGCGGGGTCCCCATAGCCAAAAACATTCAGTACTTC. It specifies CASSQTSGVPIAKNIQYF. The complete variable domain, with remaining parts taken from reference TRBV7-8 and TRBJ2-4, reads GAGVSQSPRYKVAKRGQDVALRCDPISGHVSLFWYQQALGQGPEFLTYFQNEAQLDKSGLPSDRFFAERPEGSVSTLKIQRTQQEDSAVYLCASSQTSGVPIAKNIQYFGAGTRLSVL.